A single sample gave rise to the 26 T cell receptor beta chains below, sequenced in a study of OX40 agonist ivuxolimab in advanced cancers. Some clones are missing from TCRdb's copy, which holds only in-frame ones; the method was immunoSEQ multiplex PCR. The sample has about 100,000 clones; roughly 95% are singletons. This sample comprised CD4+ or CD8+ T cells sorted from blood, obtained in a trial of the OX40 agonist ivuxolimab. The receptors shown here come from an adult with an advanced solid tumor such as melanoma, head and neck, liver or kidney cancer.

This chain joins TRBV5-3 and TRBJ2-3, with 13 bases aligning to TRBD2. TRBV5-3 counts as an open reading frame of uncertain function. Germline trimming cut 2 bases from V and 8 bases from J; bases unmatched to any gene: 8. The CDR3 loop spans 16 amino acids. CDR3: CARSFGLAGEGPTQYF. CDR3 bases: TGTGCCAGAAGCTTTGGACTAGCGGGAGAGGGGCCTACGCAGTATTTT.

This rearrangement joins TRBV4-2 to TRBJ1-2; 7 bases agree with TRBD1. The length of the CDR3 is 18 residues. J lost 1 base, V lost 1 base, and 12 bases had no gene match. Germline V gives CDR1 LGHNA, CDR2 YNFKEQ. The CDR3 reads CASSQGDGTVIYNYGYTF. The CDR3 DNA is TGTGCCAGCAGCCAAGGAGACGGGACAGTCATTTATAACTATGGCTACACCTTC.

The chain joins TRBV6-5 to TRBJ1-1, with D unresolved. V was trimmed by 5 bases and J by 1 base, leaving 2 bases between them. This CDR3 contains 11 residues. Germline loops: CDR1 MNHEY, CDR2 SVGAGI. CDR3 sequence (DNA): TGTGCCAGCAGTGCGAACACTGAAGCTTTCTTT. Amino acid sequence: CASSANTEAFF.

The CDR3 region is CASSVEPGSTEAFF. DNA of the CDR3: TGTGCCAGCAGCGTAGAACCAGGGAGCACTGAAGCTTTCTTT. The rearrangement uses TRBV9 and TRBJ1-1; the D gene is possibly TRBD1 (5 bases). The CDR3 consists of 14 residues. Trimming left V 0 bases short and J 4 bases short, with 10 bases between. Germline CDR1 and CDR2: SGDLS and YYNGEE.

This clone came up once. The chain combines TRBV5-6 with TRBJ1-2, with a possible D match to TRBD1 (5 bases). V was shortened by 0 bases and J by 5 bases, with 8 bases between the two germline ends. Germline CDR1 SGHDT, CDR2 YYEEEE. The CDR3 has 13 amino acids. CDR3 in DNA: TGTGCCAGCAGCTTGGGAGGGGAGTATGGCTACACCTTC. Translated, it gives CASSLGGEYGYTF.

This rearrangement joins TRBV19 to TRBJ2-1, with 8 bases that match TRBD2. CDR1 and CDR2 from the germline V gene are LNHDA and SQIVND (reference sequence). V trimming: 10 bases; J trimming: 7 bases; junction bases outside the gene matches: 15. The CDR3 is 15 residues long. The CDR3 DNA sequence: TGTGCCATCTCAACCCCCGGGGGCGGGGGGAATGAGCAGTTCTTC. It is translated as CAISTPGGGGNEQFF.

The gene calls are TRBV9 and TRBJ1-1; the match to TRBD1 covers 7 bases. Per the germline V gene, CDR1 is SGDLS and CDR2 is YYNGEE. The CDR3 totals 14 residues. Germline trimming cut 2 bases from V and 0 bases from J; bases unmatched to any gene: 1. Here the CDR3 DNA reads TGTGCCAGCAGCGTGGGACAGATGAACACTGAAGCTTTCTTT. Its protein product is CASSVGQMNTEAFF.

The chain links TRBV2 to TRBJ2-2, with D perhaps matching TRBD2 (6 bases). V lost 3 bases and J lost 7, with 15 bases in between. Germline V gene sequence: CDR1 SNHLY, CDR2 FYNNEI. The CDR3 spans 15 residues. The CDR3 sequence: CASSEGLDRSGELFF. CDR3 bases: TGTGCCAGCAGTGAGGGACTCGACCGTAGCGGGGAGCTGTTTTTT.

The V call is TRBV27, the J call TRBJ2-2, with D perhaps TRBD2 (6 bases). Germline assignment: CDR1 MNHEY and CDR2 SMNVEV (reference sequence). The CDR3 length is 17 residues. V was cut by 5 bases and J by 0 bases, with 16 bases left in between. The CDR3 spells CASSPILGLPNTGELFF. The CDR3 region has the DNA TGTGCCAGCAGTCCAATACTCGGACTACCGAACACCGGGGAGCTGTTTTTT.

This sequence joins TRBV29-1 and TRBJ1-2; D might be TRBD1 (5 bases). Germline CDR1 SQVTM, CDR2 ANQGSEA. Trimming took 2 bases from V and 8 from J, leaving 9 bases between them. CDR3 length: 11 residues. The CDR3 nucleotides are TGCAGCGTTGAATTAGGGGACGGCTACACCTTC. Translating it yields CSVELGDGYTF.

This sequence joins TRBV6-5 and TRBJ2-1; D ambiguous. Looked up from germline, CDR1 is MNHEY and CDR2 is SVGAGI. CDR3 size: 12 residues. Trimming pared 4 bases from V and 4 bases from J, leaving 5 bases between. The CDR3: CASSSHYNEQFF. The CDR3 region has the DNA TGTGCCAGCAGTTCCCATTACAATGAGCAGTTCTTC.

In its sample, this clone was seen once. This rearrangement joins TRBV28 to TRBJ2-3, with 8 positions matching TRBD2. The CDR3 totals 18 residues. J lost 9 bases, V lost 0 bases, and 17 bases had no gene match. CDR1 is MDHEN, CDR2 SYDVKM, per germline. The CDR3 DNA reads TGTGCCAGCAGTTTATGGGCAGGGCAAGCGGGGGACCGCCTGACGCAGTATTTT. It codes for CASSLWAGQAGDRLTQYF.

V and J are TRBV4-1 and TRBJ2-1; no firm D call. This CDR3 is 11 amino acids long. Between the trimmed V and J ends, which lost 5 bases and 12 bases, there was a span of 11 bases. Germline loops: CDR1 MGHRA, CDR2 YSYEKL. CDR3 in DNA: TGCGCCAGCAGCGAAGGGCTCCGGCAGTTCTTC. Translated, it gives CASSEGLRQFF.

The gene calls are TRBV14 and TRBJ2-7, with TRBD2 as a possible D gene (5 bases). Trimming removed 4 bases from V and 1 base from J, with 5 bases in between. Germline V CDR1 and CDR2: SGHDN, FVKESK. This CDR3 has 12 residues. CDR3 coding DNA: TGTGCCAGCAGCCGAGGGTCCTACGAGCAGTACTTC. Translating gives CASSRGSYEQYF.

V gene TRBV25-1 combines with J gene TRBJ2-1; TRBD1 agrees at 11 bases. Unmatched junction bases numbered 2, after V lost 3 bases and J lost 7 bases. The CDR3 spans 14 residues. Germline-derived CDR1 and CDR2 are MGHDK and SYGVNS. Written as DNA, the CDR3 is TGTGCCAGCAGTGACCGGGACAGGGGGAATGAGCAGTTCTTC. It encodes CASSDRDRGNEQFF.

The chain links TRBV11-1 to TRBJ2-4; TRBD1 agrees at 11 bases. Trimming at V came to 0 bases and at J to 8 bases, leaving 9 bases not matched to a gene. There are 17 residues in the CDR3. From germline, CDR1 is SGHAT and CDR2 FQDESV (reference sequence). In DNA, the CDR3 is TGTGCCAGCAGCTTAGCGGAGTGGACAGGGGGCCGAGACATTCAGTACTTC. This encodes CASSLAEWTGGRDIQYF.

This clone has just a few counts. This chain joins TRBV18 and TRBJ2-7; no reliable D call. The CDR3 is 13 residues long. V shed 0 bases and J shed 3 bases, with 6 bases lying between them. Looked up from germline, CDR1 is KGHSH and CDR2 is LQKENI. The CDR3 DNA reads as TGTGCCAGCTCACCACCGGCCGGCTACGAGCAGTACTTC. Its protein is CASSPPAGYEQYF.

This chain links TRBV27 with TRBJ1-6; D unresolved. The CDR3 has 17 amino acids. CDR1 and CDR2 from the germline V gene are MNHEY and SMNVEV (reference sequence). Trimming removed 5 bases from V and 6 bases from J, with 20 bases in between. The CDR3 region is CASSKPGPQGLNSPLHF. The DNA for the CDR3 is TGTGCCAGCAGTAAACCCGGGCCCCAAGGACTTAATTCACCCCTCCACTTT.

The chain recombines TRBV12-5 with TRBJ1-1; D uncertain. V lost 2 bases and J lost 10, with 17 bases in between. The CDR3 totals 14 residues. From germline, CDR1 is LGHNT and CDR2 FRNRAP. CDR3 loop: CASGLTSSQRAAFF. In DNA, the CDR3 is TGTGCTAGTGGTTTGACCAGTTCACAGAGGGCAGCTTTCTTT.

This chain connects TRBV23-1 to TRBJ1-4, with TRBD1 as a possible D gene (5 bases). TRBV23-1 is an ORF for which the function is uncertain. Trimming removed 0 bases at V and 7 bases at J, with 21 bases between. CDR3 length: 18 amino acids. The CDR3 loop is CASSQSLPSGSGAEKLFF. In nucleotides, the CDR3 is TGCGCCAGCAGTCAATCTTTACCCTCGGGGAGTGGGGCTGAAAAACTGTTTTTT.

The chain uses TRBV4-1 and TRBJ2-7, with D unresolved. CDR1 is MGHRA and CDR2 is YSYEKL in the germline V gene. This CDR3 is built from 13 residues. With 3 bases removed from V and 3 bases from J, the gap between germline ends came to 9 bases. CDR3 protein: CASSHPQDYEQYF. In nucleotides, the CDR3 is TGCGCCAGCAGCCACCCCCAAGACTACGAGCAGTACTTC.

This chain uses TRBV2 with TRBJ1-4; D possibly corresponds to TRBD1 (5 bases). The length of the CDR3 is 15 residues. V shed 4 bases and J shed 1 base, with 10 bases lying between them. Germline V gene lookup returns CDR1 SNHLY and CDR2 FYNNEI. CDR3 region: CASSVYQGTNEKLFF. In nucleotides, the CDR3 is TGTGCCAGCAGTGTGTATCAGGGAACTAATGAAAAACTGTTTTTT.

The chain combines TRBV19 with TRBJ2-1; no clear D gene. The germline gives CDR1 LNHDA, CDR2 SQIVND (reference sequence). The V end lost 3 bases, the J end lost 6 bases, and 9 bases lay between the germline ends. This CDR3 region has 13 residues. CDR3 residues: CASSMQWPNEQFF. CDR3 sequence (DNA): TGTGCCAGTAGTATGCAGTGGCCCAATGAGCAGTTCTTC.

CDR3 sequence reads: CASSERQVNYNEQFF. CDR3 in DNA: TGCGCCAGCAGCGAAAGACAGGTCAATTACAATGAGCAGTTCTTC. The V and J genes are TRBV4-1 and TRBJ2-1, with a possible D match to TRBD1 (6 bases). The CDR3 is 15 amino acids. The V end lost 5 bases, the J end lost 4 bases, and 15 bases lay between the germline ends. Germline values: CDR1 MGHRA, CDR2 YSYEKL.

The chain joins TRBV28 to TRBJ1-1; a weak D match, TRBD1 (5 bases). The germline V gene has CDR1 MDHEN and CDR2 SYDVKM. V was clipped by 1 base and J by 1 base, with 13 bases between them. The CDR3 has 16 residues. CDR3 region: CASSLSTYGGNTEAFF. CDR3 sequence (DNA): TGTGCCAGCAGTTTATCCACCTATGGGGGGAACACTGAAGCTTTCTTT. Filled out from reference TRBV28 and TRBJ1-1, the complete variable domain reads DVKVTQSSRYLVKRTGEKVFLECVQDMDHENMFWYRQDPGLGLRLIYFSYDVKMKEKGDIPEGYSVSREKKERFSLILESASTNQTSMYLCASSLSTYGGNTEAFFGQGTRLTVV.

This rearrangement joins TRBV5-1 to TRBJ2-7; D unresolved. Germline-derived CDR1 and CDR2 are SGHRS and YFSETQ. The V and J ends lost 2 bases and 0 bases respectively, with 12 bases between them. CDR3 length: 15 residues. CDR3 bases: TGCGCCAGCAGCTTTGGGCGGCCCAGCTCCTACGAGCAGTACTTC. Its protein product is CASSFGRPSSYEQYF.